This TCR beta chain is from a study of blood T cell repertoires in COVID-19. Study-wide background: Spain, Italy and the United States supplied samples that represented acute and convalescent COVID-19. PBMCs, B-cell-depleted T cells, or T cells provided the cDNA or gDNA that made up the material.

Original methodology: From reference gene primer amplification, estimates of nucleated cell counts were derived. The assay was immunoSEQ multiplex PCR, and TCRdb's table has in-frame clones only and misses some. For V, J and clone size, that table is used; D and trimming come from the DNA. The data show fewer than 500,000 clones, about 89% seen once. V lost 6 bases, J lost 4 bases, and 5 bases stayed unmatched. The CDR3 runs 15 residues. Germline V gene lookup returns CDR1 MGHRA and CDR2 YSYEKL. The source is a woman in her 30s with acute or convalescent COVID-19. The specimen sequenced was peripheral blood. The chain carries TRBV4-1 and TRBJ2-1, with 11 bases fitting TRBD1. Here the CDR3 reads CASSLRDRGYNEQFF. CDR3 bases: TGCGCCAGCAGTCTCCGGGACAGGGGGTACAATGAGCAGTTCTTC.